Shown below are 17 T cell receptor beta chains from a single sample sequenced in a study of blood T cell repertoires in COVID-19. Sequencing was performed with immunoSEQ multiplex PCR; in TCRdb, only in-frame clones are kept and a portion is missing. The sample comprises hundreds of thousands of clones, around 85% of which are singletons, and about 2.2% rests with the top ten. The sequenced sample was peripheral blood. The receptors were gathered from a woman aged 25 to 39 who had recovered from COVID-19.

This clone has just one count. The gene calls are TRBV4-1 and TRBJ2-3; weak D call: TRBD2 (6 bases). The CDR3 spans 18 residues. V dropped 4 bases and J dropped 5 bases, with 25 bases sitting between them. CDR1 MGHRA and CDR2 YSYEKL come from the germline V gene. CDR3 nucleotides: TGCGCCAGCAGCCGCACTAAGGGGTTAGCGGCCCAAGGAGATACGCAGTATTTT. Protein product: CASSRTKGLAAQGDTQYF.

The V gene is TRBV7-6, the J gene TRBJ1-2; 11 nucleotides line up with TRBD1. The V gene end was trimmed by 5 bases and the J gene end by 7 bases; junction bases not matched to a gene: 6. In germline, CDR1 is SGHVS, CDR2 FNYEAQ. The CDR3 extends over 14 amino acids. CDR3 nucleotide sequence: TGTGCCAGCAGCCTTGGACAGGGGGCAGGTGGCTACACCTTC. As protein: CASSLGQGAGGYTF.

The chain has TRBV3-1 (or the pseudogene TRBV3-2) and TRBJ1-1; a weak D match, TRBD1 (5 bases). Trimming removed 4 bases at V and 1 base at J, with 19 bases between. The V gene's germline CDR1 is LGHDT and CDR2 YNNKEL (reference sequence). The CDR3 sequence is 17 residues long. The CDR3 DNA sequence: TGTGCCAGCAGCCCCTGGGTGGGGGGGTGGAAGAACACTGAAGCTTTCTTT. Translated, it gives CASSPWVGGWKNTEAFF.

The chain joins TRBV24-1 to TRBJ2-5; 7 bases match TRBD2. Germline V gives CDR1 KGHDR, CDR2 SFDVKD. The CDR3 length is 15 residues. The J segment lost 4 bases and the V segment lost 2 bases, leaving 6 bases of the junction unmatched. CDR3 in DNA: TGTGCCACCAGTGATTCGGGCGGGAGAGGAGAGACCCAGTACTTC. Translated, it gives CATSDSGGRGETQYF.

This chain uses TRBV11-2 with TRBJ1-6, with D unclear. The V end lost 5 bases, the J end lost 4 bases, and 9 bases lay between the germline ends. Germline CDR1 reads SGHAT; CDR2 reads FQNNGV. There are 14 residues in the CDR3. Here the CDR3 DNA reads TGTGCCAGCAGCCCGACAACGTATAATTCACCCCTCCACTTT. The encoded protein is CASSPTTYNSPLHF.

The CDR3 DNA is TGCGCCAGCCATATGACAGGGGGCACCGGGGAGCTGTTTTTT. As protein: CASHMTGGTGELFF. The chain uses TRBV5-1 and TRBJ2-2; 9 nucleotides align to TRBD1. Germline lookup yields CDR1 SGHRS and CDR2 YFSETQ. This CDR3 has 14 amino acids. The V and J ends lost 7 bases and 4 bases, in that order; junction bases with no gene match: 5. Looking up the rest from reference TRBV5-1 and TRBJ2-2 gives the full variable domain: KAGVTQTPRYLIKTRGQQVTLSCSPISGHRSVSWYQQTPGQGLQFLFEYFSETQRNKGNFPGRFSGRQFSNSRSEMNVSTLELGDSALYLCASHMTGGTGELFFGEGSRLTVL.

The CDR3 loop is CASSHGADTQYF. The CDR3 DNA reads as TGTGCCAGCAGCCACGGAGCAGATACGCAGTATTTT. J is TRBJ2-3 and V is TRBV14, with D unclear. V lost 3 bases to trimming and J lost 4 bases, with 5 bases between them. Germline CDR1 reads SGHDN; CDR2 reads FVKESK. The CDR3 is made up of 12 amino acids.

This chain connects TRBV28 to TRBJ1-5; D is uncertain. Trimming left V 7 bases short and J 2 bases short, with 9 bases between. The germline V gene encodes CDR1 MDHEN and CDR2 SYDVKM. CDR3 length equals 13 residues. The CDR3 DNA follows: TGTGCCAGCAAACTCGAAGGCAATCAGCCCCAGCATTTT. It is translated as CASKLEGNQPQHF.

This clone appeared once. The chain recombines TRBV30 with TRBJ2-7; the D gene is possibly TRBD1 (6 bases). The CDR3 covers 14 residues. Between the trimmed V and J ends, which lost 5 bases and 4 bases, there was a span of 18 bases. In germline, CDR1 is GTSNPN, CDR2 SVGIG (reference sequence). The CDR3 sequence: CAWDSNRVGYEQYF. As DNA, the CDR3 is TGTGCCTGGGACTCTAACAGGGTTGGATACGAGCAGTACTTC.

The chain is built from TRBV18 and TRBJ2-7; 10 bases are a match to TRBD1. Germline CDR1 reads KGHSH; CDR2 reads LQKENI. The CDR3 consists of 17 residues. The ends lost 4 bases at V and 7 bases at J; junction bases unmatched: 16. The CDR3 is CASSRIQTGQGIEEQYF. The CDR3 DNA reads as TGTGCCAGCTCACGAATACAGACGGGACAGGGGATTGAGGAGCAGTACTTC.

The CDR3 region has the DNA TGTGCCAGCAGCCAGACAGCCAACTATGGCTACACCTTC. Translating gives CASSQTANYGYTF. The chain recombines TRBV6-5 with TRBJ1-2, with D perhaps TRBD1 (5 bases). The CDR3 contains 13 residues. CDR1 is MNHEY, CDR2 SVGAGI, per germline. V lost 6 bases to trimming and J lost 2 bases, with 10 bases between them.

J is TRBJ2-3 and V is TRBV5-1; 9 positions match TRBD2. The germline V gene has CDR1 SGHRS and CDR2 YFSETQ. V lost 3 bases, J lost 0 bases, and 5 bases stayed unmatched. CDR3 length: 16 amino acids. Written as DNA, the CDR3 is TGCGCCAGCAGCTGGGGACTAGCAACTAGCACAGATACGCAGTATTTT. This gives the protein CASSWGLATSTDTQYF.

The V and J genes are TRBV6-5 and TRBJ2-2, with D possibly TRBD1 on 7 matching bases. Germline CDR1 MNHEY, CDR2 SVGAGI. Trimming took off 1 base at V and 4 bases at J, with 13 bases between the two ends. The CDR3 has 16 residues. The CDR3 region is CASSYFRQGGTGELFF. The CDR3, as DNA: TGTGCCAGCAGTTACTTCCGACAGGGAGGCACCGGGGAGCTGTTTTTT.

The gene calls are TRBV11-2 and TRBJ2-2; the D gene is possibly TRBD2 (5 bases). CDR1 and CDR2 (germline): SGHAT, FQNNGV. CDR3 size: 14 residues. Deletions cut 0 bases from V and 7 bases from J, with 9 bases between. CDR3 protein: CASSLELASGELFF. CDR3 in DNA: TGTGCCAGCAGCTTAGAGCTAGCTAGCGGGGAGCTGTTTTTT.

The chain uses TRBV5-4 and TRBJ2-3; the match to TRBD2 covers 12 bases. In germline, CDR1 is SGHNT, CDR2 YYREEE (reference sequence). V lost 5 bases to trimming and J lost 7 bases; unmatched junction nucleotides: 11. The length of the CDR3 is 16 residues. CDR3 nucleotides: TGTGCCAGCAGTCAGCTAGCGGGGGGGCCTCTTCATACGCAGTATTTT. Translated, it gives CASSQLAGGPLHTQYF.

This clone appeared once. This chain uses TRBV10-3 with TRBJ1-5; the match to TRBD1 covers 9 bases. Germline loops: CDR1 ENHRY, CDR2 SYGVKD. The CDR3 is 13 amino acids. The V gene end was trimmed by 10 bases and the J gene end by 5 bases; junction bases not matched to a gene: 6. CDR3 residues: CATRDRDDQPQHF. CDR3 nucleotide sequence: TGTGCCACCCGGGACAGGGACGATCAGCCCCAGCATTTT.

The chain couples TRBV27 to TRBJ2-1; 9 bases match TRBD2. CDR3 length equals 17 residues. From germline, CDR1 is MNHEY and CDR2 SMNVEV (reference sequence). V gave up 5 bases and J gave up 6 bases; unmatched junction bases: 14. CDR3 nucleotides: TGTGCCAGCAGTCCGACAACTCTAGCGGGAAACTCCAATGAGCAGTTCTTC. Its translation is CASSPTTLAGNSNEQFF.